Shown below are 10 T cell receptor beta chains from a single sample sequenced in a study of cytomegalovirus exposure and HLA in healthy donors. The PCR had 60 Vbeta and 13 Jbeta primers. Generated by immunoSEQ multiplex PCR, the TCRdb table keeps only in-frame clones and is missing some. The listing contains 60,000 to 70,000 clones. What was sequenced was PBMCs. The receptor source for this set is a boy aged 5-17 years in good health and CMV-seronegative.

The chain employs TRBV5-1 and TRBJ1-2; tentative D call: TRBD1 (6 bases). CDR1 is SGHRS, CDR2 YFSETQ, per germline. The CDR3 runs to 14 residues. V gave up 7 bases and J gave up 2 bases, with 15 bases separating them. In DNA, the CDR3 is TGCGCCAGCGCCCGGGACACTGCAAACTATGGCTACACCTTC. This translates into CASARDTANYGYTF.

The CDR3 DNA follows: TGTGCCAGCAGCCCGGACAGGGAGAATGGAAACACCATATATTTT. This codes for CASSPDRENGNTIYF. V is TRBV7-9 and J is TRBJ1-3; the match to TRBD1 covers 8 bases. The CDR3 spans 15 residues. The trim removed 5 bases at V and 3 bases at J, leaving 6 bases unmatched. Per germline, CDR1 SEHNR and CDR2 FQNEAQ (reference sequence).

For the CDR3, the DNA is TGTGCCAGCAGCGTAGACTACCGCTCCTACAATGAGCAGTTCTTC. Translation gives CASSVDYRSYNEQFF. The chain is built from TRBV9 and TRBJ2-1; D is undetermined. The CDR3 sequence is 15 residues long. The V gene's germline CDR1 is SGDLS and CDR2 YYNGEE. V was pared by 0 bases and J by 0 bases, with 7 bases between.

The CDR3 here is CASSRSGTGAYEQYF. The CDR3 coding sequence is TGTGCCAGTAGTAGATCCGGGACAGGGGCCTACGAGCAGTACTTC. This chain links TRBV19 with TRBJ2-7, with 10 bases fitting TRBD1. V dropped 4 bases and J dropped 2; count of bases not matched to a gene: 5. Germline V lookup: CDR1 LNHDA, CDR2 SQIVND (reference sequence). The CDR3 covers 15 residues.

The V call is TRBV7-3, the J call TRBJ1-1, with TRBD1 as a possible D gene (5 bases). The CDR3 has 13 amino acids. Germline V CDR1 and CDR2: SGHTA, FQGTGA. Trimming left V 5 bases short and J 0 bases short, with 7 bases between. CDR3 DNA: TGTGCCAGCAGCCGACAGATGAACACTGAAGCTTTCTTT. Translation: CASSRQMNTEAFF.

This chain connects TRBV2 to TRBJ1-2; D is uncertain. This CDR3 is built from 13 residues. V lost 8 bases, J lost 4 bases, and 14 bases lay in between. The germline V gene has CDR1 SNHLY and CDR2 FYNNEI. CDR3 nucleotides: TGTGCCAGCGGTATAGACTCACCCTATGGCTACACCTTC. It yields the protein CASGIDSPYGYTF.

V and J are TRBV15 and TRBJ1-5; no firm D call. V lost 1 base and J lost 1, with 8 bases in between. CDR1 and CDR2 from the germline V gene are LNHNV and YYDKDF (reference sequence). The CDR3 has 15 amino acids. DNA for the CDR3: TGTGCCACCAGCAGAGGGGCGGGGAGCAATCAGCCCCAGCATTTT. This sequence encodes CATSRGAGSNQPQHF. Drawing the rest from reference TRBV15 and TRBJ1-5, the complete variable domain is DAMVIQNPRYQVTQFGKPVTLSCSQTLNHNVMYWYQQKSSQAPKLLFHYYDKDFNNEADTPDNFQSRRPNTSFCFLDIRSPGLGDTAMYLCATSRGAGSNQPQHFGDGTRLSIL.

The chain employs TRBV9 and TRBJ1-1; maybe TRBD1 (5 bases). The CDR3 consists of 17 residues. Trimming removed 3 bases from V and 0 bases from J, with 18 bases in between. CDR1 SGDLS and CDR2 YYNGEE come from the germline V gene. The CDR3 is CASSDQPLTDMNTEAFF. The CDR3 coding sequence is TGTGCCAGCAGCGACCAGCCCCTGACAGACATGAACACTGAAGCTTTCTTT.

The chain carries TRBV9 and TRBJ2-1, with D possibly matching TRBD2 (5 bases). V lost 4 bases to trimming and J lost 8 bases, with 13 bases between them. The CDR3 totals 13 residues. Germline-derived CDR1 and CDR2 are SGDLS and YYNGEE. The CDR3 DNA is TGTGCCAGCAGCCCCCTGGGAGAACATGAGCAGTTCTTC. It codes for CASSPLGEHEQFF.

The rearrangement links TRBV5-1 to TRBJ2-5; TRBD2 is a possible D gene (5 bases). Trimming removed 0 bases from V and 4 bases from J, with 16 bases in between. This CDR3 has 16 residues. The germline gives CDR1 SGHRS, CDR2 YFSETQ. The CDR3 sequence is CASSLAGTGVGETQYF. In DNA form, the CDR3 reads TGCGCCAGCAGCTTGGCGGGTACCGGGGTGGGAGAGACCCAGTACTTC. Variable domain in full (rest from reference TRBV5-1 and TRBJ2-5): KAGVTQTPRYLIKTRGQQVTLSCSPISGHRSVSWYQQTPGQGLQFLFEYFSETQRNKGNFPGRFSGRQFSNSRSEMNVSTLELGDSALYLCASSLAGTGVGETQYFGPGTRLLVL.